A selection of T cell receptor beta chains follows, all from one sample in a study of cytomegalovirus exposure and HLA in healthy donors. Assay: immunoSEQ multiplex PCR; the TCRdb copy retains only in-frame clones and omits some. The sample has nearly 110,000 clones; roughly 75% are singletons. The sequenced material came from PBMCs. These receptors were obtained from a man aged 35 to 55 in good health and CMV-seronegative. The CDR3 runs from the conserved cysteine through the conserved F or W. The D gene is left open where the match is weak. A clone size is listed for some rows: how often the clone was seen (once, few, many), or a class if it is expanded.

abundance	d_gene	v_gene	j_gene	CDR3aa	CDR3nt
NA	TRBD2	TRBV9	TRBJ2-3	CASSVVSSGGANTQYF	TGTGCCAGCAGCGTAGTTTCTAGCGGGGGGGCCAATACGCAGTATTTT
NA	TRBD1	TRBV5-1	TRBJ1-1	CASSPGQGDIEAFF	TGCGCCAGCAGCCCGGGACAGGGGGATATTGAAGCTTTCTTT
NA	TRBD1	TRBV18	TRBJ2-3	CASSPGQGDTQYF	TGTGCCAGCTCACCTGGACAGGGTGATACGCAGTATTTT
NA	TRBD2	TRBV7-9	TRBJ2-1	CASSLLAGGRGQFF	TGTGCCAGCAGCTTACTAGCGGGGGGCCGCGGGCAGTTCTTC
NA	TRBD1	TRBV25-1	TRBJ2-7	CASSRQGLNEQYF	TGTGCCAGCAGTCGACAGGGGCTCAACGAGCAGTACTTC
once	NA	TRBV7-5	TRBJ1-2	CASLPPGIKNYGYTF	TGTGCCAGCCTCCCCCCGGGGATTAAAAACTATGGCTACACCTTC
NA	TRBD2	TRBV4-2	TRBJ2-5	CASSPFGASGGQETQYF	TGTGCCAGCAGCCCTTTCGGGGCTAGCGGGGGGCAAGAGACCCAGTACTTC
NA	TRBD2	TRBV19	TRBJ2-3	CASSSLSGGEDTQYF	TGTGCCAGTAGTTCCCTGAGCGGGGGGGAAGATACGCAGTATTTT
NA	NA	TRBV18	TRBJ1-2	CASSPLSGAGDYGYTF	TGTGCCAGCTCACCCCTAAGTGGCGCGGGGGACTATGGCTACACCTTC
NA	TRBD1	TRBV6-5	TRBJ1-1	CASRGQGAFTEAFF	TGTGCCAGCAGGGGACAGGGGGCTTTCACTGAAGCTTTCTTT
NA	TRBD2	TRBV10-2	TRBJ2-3	CASKSRGEATDTQYF	TGCGCCAGCAAGAGTCGGGGGGAAGCTACAGATACGCAGTATTTT
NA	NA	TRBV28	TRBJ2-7	CASSLQGTGEQYF	TGTGCCAGCAGTTTGCAGGGCACGGGCGAGCAGTACTTC
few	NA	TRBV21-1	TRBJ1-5	CPAGPDQPQHF	TGCCCGGCAGGGCCGGATCAGCCCCAGCATTTT
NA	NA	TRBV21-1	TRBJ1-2	CASMDRYGYTF	TGTGCCAGCATGGACAGATATGGCTACACCTTC
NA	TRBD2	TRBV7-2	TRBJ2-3	CASSSPLAGGRDTQYF	TGTGCCAGCAGCTCCCCCCTAGCGGGGGGGCGAGATACGCAGTATTTT
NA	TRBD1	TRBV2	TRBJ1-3	CASSALGQTVNTIYF	TGTGCCAGCAGTGCACTGGGACAGACGGTGAACACCATATATTTT
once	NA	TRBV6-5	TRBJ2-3	CASSYQLGDTQYF	TGTGCCAGCAGTTATCAACTAGGGGATACGCAGTATTTT
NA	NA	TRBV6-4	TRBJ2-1	CASSDSIGPAPWDEQFF	TGTGCCAGCAGTGACTCGATTGGGCCAGCCCCGTGGGATGAGCAGTTCTTC
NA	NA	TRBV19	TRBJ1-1	CASSTYRTNTEAFF	TGTGCCAGTAGTACCTACAGGACGAACACTGAAGCTTTCTTT
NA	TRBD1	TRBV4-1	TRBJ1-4	CASSQDPGTGEGATNEKLFF	TGCGCCAGCAGCCAAGATCCGGGGACAGGGGAGGGGGCAACTAATGAAAAACTGTTTTTT
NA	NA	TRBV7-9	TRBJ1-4	CASSLEAGRREKLFF	TGTGCCAGCAGCTTAGAGGCAGGGCGACGAGAAAAACTGTTTTTT
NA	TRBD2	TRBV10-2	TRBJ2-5	CASSITSGGQETQYF	TGCGCCAGCAGTATTACTAGCGGGGGCCAAGAGACCCAGTACTTC
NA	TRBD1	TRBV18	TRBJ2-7	CASSLADRGHYEQYF	TGTGCCAGCTCACTAGCCGACAGGGGGCACTACGAGCAGTACTTC
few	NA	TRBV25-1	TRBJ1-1	CASSESNRNTEAFF	TGTGCCAGCAGTGAGAGTAACAGGAACACTGAAGCTTTCTTT
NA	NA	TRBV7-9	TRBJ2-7	CASNTYPEESYEQYF	TGTGCCAGCAACACATACCCCGAGGAATCCTACGAGCAGTACTTC
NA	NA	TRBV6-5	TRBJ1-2	CASSYKAEGSGGYTF	TGTGCCAGCAGTTACAAGGCCGAGGGTAGTGGTGGCTACACCTTC
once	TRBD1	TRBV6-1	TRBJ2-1	CASSRAGTGLNEQFF	TGTGCCAGCAGCAGAGCCGGGACAGGGTTGAATGAGCAGTTCTTC
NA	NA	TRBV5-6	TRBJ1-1	CASSPGGPGLNTEAFF	TGTGCCAGCAGCCCCGGCGGGCCCGGATTGAACACTGAAGCTTTCTTT
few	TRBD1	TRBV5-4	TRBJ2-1	CASSSGTGGYNEQFF	TGTGCCAGCAGCTCGGGAACAGGGGGTTACAATGAGCAGTTCTTC
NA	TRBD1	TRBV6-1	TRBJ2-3	CASKDRVGTDTQYF	TGTGCCAGCAAGGACAGGGTAGGGACAGATACGCAGTATTTT
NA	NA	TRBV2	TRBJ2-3	CASRADQRRTDTQYF	TGTGCCAGCAGGGCCGATCAGCGAAGAACAGATACGCAGTATTTT
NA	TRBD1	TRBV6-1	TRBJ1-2	CASIEPADRTNGYTF	TGTGCCAGCATCGAACCAGCGGACAGGACAAATGGCTACACCTTC
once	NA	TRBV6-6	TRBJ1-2	CASSYATNYGYTF	TGTGCCAGCAGTTACGCGACAAACTATGGCTACACCTTC
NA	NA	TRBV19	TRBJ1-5	CASSIDEDTVSQPQHF	TGTGCCAGTAGTATCGATGAAGACACGGTCAGTCAGCCCCAGCATTTT
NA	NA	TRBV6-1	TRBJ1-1	CASRLEGNTEAFF	TGTGCCAGCAGACTTGAGGGGAACACTGAAGCTTTCTTT
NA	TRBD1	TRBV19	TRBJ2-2	CASSTGQGLNTGELFF	TGTGCCAGTAGTACTGGACAGGGGTTGAACACCGGGGAGCTGTTTTTT
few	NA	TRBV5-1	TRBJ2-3	CASSLVQSTDTQYF	TGCGCCAGCAGCTTGGTACAGAGCACAGATACGCAGTATTTT
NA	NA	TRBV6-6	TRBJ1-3	CASSYSGGSGNTIYF	TGTGCCAGCAGTTACTCGGGGGGCTCTGGAAACACCATATATTTT
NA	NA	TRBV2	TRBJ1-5	CASSEGGSGGQPQHF	TGTGCCAGCAGTGAAGGCGGGTCTGGAGGTCAGCCCCAGCATTTT